This T cell receptor beta chain was identified during a study of CD8 T cells in ankylosing spondylitis. Study-wide findings and caveats: From matched ankylosing spondylitis synovial fluid, disease-linked clones were reportedly recovered at significantly enriched levels.

In this sample, this clonotype turned up many times. The antigen remains undetermined. CDR3 length equals 14 residues. Trimming cost V 0 bases and J 7 bases, with 13 bases left between them. CDR1 MNHEY and CDR2 SMNVEV come from the germline V gene (reference sequence). From the 5' RACE reads, TCRdb called clonotypes with MiXCR, one entry per CDR3 protein. The repertoire holds under 250,000 distinct CDR3 sequences, roughly 10% seen once, with about 6.8% in the top ten. The sequenced sample was blood, either unsorted or a sorted T cell fraction (not recorded which). The rearrangement joins TRBV27 to TRBJ2-7; no clear D. This clonotype originated in a male donor with ankylosing spondylitis or in good health (not recorded which). The CDR3 protein is CASSLSLRSEEQYF. The CDR3 DNA reads as TGTGCCAGCAGTTTATCCTTACGGTCGGAGGAGCAGTACTTC.